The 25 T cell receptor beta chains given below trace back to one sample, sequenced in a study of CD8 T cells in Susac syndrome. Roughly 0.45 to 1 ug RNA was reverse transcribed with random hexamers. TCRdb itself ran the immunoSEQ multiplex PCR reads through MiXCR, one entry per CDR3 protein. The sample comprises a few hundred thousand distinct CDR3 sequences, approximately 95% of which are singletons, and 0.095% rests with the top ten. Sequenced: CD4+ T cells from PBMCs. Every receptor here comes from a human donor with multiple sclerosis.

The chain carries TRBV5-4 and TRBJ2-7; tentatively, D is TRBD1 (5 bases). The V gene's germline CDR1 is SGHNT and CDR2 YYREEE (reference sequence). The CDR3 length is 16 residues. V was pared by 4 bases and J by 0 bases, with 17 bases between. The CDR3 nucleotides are TGTGCCAGCAGCCCGCAGGGTTCCTTTAGCTCCTACGAGCAGTACTTC. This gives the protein CASSPQGSFSSYEQYF.

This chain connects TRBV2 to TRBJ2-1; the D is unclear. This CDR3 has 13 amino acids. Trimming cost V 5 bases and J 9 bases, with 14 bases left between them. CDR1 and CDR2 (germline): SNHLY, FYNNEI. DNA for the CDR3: TGTGCCAGCAGTCCCGTCGTGCGCGGTGAGCAGTTCTTC. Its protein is CASSPVVRGEQFF. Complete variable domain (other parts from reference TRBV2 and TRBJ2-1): EPEVTQTPSHQVTQMGQEVILRCVPISNHLYFYWYRQILGQKVEFLVSFYNNEISEKSEIFDDQFSVERPDGSNFTLKIRSTKLEDSAMYFCASSPVVRGEQFFGPGTRLTVL.

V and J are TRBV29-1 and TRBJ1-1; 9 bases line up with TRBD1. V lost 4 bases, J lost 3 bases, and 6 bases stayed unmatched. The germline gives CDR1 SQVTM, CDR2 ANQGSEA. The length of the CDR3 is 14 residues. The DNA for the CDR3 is TGCAGCGTTGGAACCGGGACAGGGCACACTGAAGCTTTCTTT. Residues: CSVGTGTGHTEAFF.

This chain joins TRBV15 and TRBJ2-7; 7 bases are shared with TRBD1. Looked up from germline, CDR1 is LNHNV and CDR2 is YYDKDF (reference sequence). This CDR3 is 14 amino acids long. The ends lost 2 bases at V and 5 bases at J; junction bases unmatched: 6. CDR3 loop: CATSRLGQTNEQYF. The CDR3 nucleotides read TGTGCCACCAGCAGACTGGGACAGACTAACGAGCAGTACTTC.

The CDR3 DNA reads as TGTGCCAGCAGTGAAGTACTGACAGGGGTTATTTCGAGCAACGTCCTGACTTTC. Its protein product is CASSEVLTGVISSNVLTF. The genes are TRBV27 and TRBJ2-6, with 8 bases that match TRBD1. Germline CDR1 reads MNHEY; CDR2 reads SMNVEV (reference sequence). The CDR3 totals 18 residues. V gave up 5 bases and J gave up 9 bases; unmatched junction bases: 18.

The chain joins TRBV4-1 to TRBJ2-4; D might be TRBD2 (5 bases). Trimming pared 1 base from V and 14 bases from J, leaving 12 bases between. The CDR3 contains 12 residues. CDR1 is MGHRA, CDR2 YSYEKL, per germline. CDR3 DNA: TGCGCCAGCAGCCAAGCCTCGGGGTCCGAGTACTTC. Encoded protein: CASSQASGSEYF.

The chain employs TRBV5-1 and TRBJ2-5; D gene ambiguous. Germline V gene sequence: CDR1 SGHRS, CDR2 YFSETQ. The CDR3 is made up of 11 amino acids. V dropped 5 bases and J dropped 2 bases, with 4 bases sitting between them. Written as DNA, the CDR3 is TGCGCCAGCAGGGTACAAGAGACCCAGTACTTC. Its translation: CASRVQETQYF.

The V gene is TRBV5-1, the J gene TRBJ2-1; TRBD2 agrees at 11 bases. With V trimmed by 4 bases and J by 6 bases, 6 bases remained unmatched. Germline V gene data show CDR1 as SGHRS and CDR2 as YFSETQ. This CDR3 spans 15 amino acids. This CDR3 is CASSEGTSGFNEQFF. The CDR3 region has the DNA TGCGCCAGCAGCGAAGGGACTAGCGGATTCAATGAGCAGTTCTTC.

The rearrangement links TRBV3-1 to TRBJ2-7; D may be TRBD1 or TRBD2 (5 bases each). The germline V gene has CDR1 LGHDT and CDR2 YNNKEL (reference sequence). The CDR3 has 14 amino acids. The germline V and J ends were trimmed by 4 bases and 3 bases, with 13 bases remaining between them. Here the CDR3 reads CASSREGRVYEQYF. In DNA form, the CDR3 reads TGTGCCAGCAGCCGCGAGGGCAGGGTCTACGAGCAGTACTTC.

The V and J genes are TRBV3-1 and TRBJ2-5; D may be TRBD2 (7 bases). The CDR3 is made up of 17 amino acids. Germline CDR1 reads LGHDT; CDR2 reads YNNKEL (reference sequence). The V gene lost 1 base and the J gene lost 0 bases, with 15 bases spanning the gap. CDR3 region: CASSQVPSGGNQETQYF. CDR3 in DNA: TGTGCCAGCAGCCAAGTACCCTCGGGGGGCAACCAAGAGACCCAGTACTTC.

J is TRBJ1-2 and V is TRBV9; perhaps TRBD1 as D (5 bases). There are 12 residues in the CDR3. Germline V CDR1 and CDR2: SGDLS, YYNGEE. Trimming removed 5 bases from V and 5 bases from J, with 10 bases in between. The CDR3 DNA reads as TGTGCCAGCAGGAGGGGTAATTATGGCTACACCTTC. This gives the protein CASRRGNYGYTF.

The CDR3 sequence: CASSYLDRVQKLFF. The CDR3 region has the DNA TGTGCCAGCAGTTACCTGGACAGGGTCCAAAAACTGTTTTTT. This chain links TRBV6-6 with TRBJ1-4, with TRBD1 identical over 8 bases. The V segment lost 2 bases and the J segment 9 bases; nucleotides outside the gene matches: 5. CDR1 and CDR2 from the germline V gene are MNHNY and SVGAGI (reference sequence). The CDR3 spans 14 residues.

The DNA for the CDR3 is TGTGCCAGCAGTCAGCTAGCGGGAGGGCCGGACGAGCAGTACTTC. Protein product: CASSQLAGGPDEQYF. The chain uses TRBV27 and TRBJ2-7; 12 bases are a match to TRBD2. CDR1 MNHEY and CDR2 SMNVEV come from the germline V gene (reference sequence). Losses at the gene ends were 5 bases for V and 5 bases for J; bases not matched to a gene: 7. This CDR3 contains 15 residues.

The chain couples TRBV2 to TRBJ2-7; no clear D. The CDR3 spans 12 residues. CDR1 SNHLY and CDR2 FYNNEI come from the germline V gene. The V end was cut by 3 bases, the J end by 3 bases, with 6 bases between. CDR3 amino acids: CASSEVFYEQYF. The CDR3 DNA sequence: TGTGCCAGCAGTGAGGTTTTCTACGAGCAGTACTTC.

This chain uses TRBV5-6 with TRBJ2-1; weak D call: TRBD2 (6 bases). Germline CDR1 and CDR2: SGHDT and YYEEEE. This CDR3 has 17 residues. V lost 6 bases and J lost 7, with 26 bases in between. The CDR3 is CASTPHLGVAGMNEQFF. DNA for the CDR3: TGTGCCAGCACCCCGCATTTAGGAGTGGCGGGAATGAATGAGCAGTTCTTC. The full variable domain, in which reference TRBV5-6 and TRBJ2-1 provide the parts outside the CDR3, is DAGVTQSPTHLIKTRGQQVTLRCSPKSGHDTVSWYQQALGQGPQFIFQYYEEEERQRGNFPDRFSGHQFPNYSSELNVNALLLGDSALYLCASTPHLGVAGMNEQFFGPGTRLTVL.

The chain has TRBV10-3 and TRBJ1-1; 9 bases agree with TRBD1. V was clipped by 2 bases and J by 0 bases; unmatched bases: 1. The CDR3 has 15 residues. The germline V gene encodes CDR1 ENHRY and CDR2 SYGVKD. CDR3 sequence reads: CAISEGTGMNTEAFF. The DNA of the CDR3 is TGTGCCATCAGTGAGGGGACAGGGATGAACACTGAAGCTTTCTTT.

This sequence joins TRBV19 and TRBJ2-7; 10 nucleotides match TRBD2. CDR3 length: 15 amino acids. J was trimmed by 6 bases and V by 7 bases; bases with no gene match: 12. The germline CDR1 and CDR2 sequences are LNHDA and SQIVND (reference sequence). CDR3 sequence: CASTRGLAVRGEQYF. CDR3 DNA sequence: TGTGCCAGTACCCGTGGACTAGCGGTGAGGGGCGAGCAGTACTTC.

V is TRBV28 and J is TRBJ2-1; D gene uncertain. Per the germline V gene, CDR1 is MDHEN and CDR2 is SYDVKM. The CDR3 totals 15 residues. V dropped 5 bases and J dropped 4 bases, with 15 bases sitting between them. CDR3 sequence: CASSRNTGPYNEQFF. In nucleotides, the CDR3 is TGTGCCAGCAGTCGGAATACCGGGCCTTACAATGAGCAGTTCTTC.

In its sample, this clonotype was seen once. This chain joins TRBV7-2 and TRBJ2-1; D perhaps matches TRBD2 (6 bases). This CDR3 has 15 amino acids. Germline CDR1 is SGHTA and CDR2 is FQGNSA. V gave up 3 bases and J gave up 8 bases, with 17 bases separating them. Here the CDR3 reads CASSLDGRSLDEQFF. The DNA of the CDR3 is TGTGCCAGCAGCTTGGACGGGAGATCCCTCGATGAGCAGTTCTTC.

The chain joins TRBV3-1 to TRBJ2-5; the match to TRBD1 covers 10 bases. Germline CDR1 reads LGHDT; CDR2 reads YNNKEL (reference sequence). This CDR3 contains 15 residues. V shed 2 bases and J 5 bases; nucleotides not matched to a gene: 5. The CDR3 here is CASSQWDRGLETQYF. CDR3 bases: TGTGCCAGCAGCCAATGGGACAGGGGTTTGGAGACCCAGTACTTC.

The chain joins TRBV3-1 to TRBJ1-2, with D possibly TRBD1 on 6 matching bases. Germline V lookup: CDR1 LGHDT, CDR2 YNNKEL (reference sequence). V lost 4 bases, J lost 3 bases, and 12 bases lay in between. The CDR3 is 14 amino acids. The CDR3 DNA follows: TGTGCCAGCAGCCGTCAGGGGTTCGACTATGGCTACACCTTC. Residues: CASSRQGFDYGYTF.

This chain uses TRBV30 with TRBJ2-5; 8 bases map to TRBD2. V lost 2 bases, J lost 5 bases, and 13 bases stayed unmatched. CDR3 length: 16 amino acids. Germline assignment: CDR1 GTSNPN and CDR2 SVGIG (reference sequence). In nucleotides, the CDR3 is TGTGCCTGGAGTTCCGACCCCTCGCGGGAGGTCGAGACCCAGTACTTC. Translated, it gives CAWSSDPSREVETQYF. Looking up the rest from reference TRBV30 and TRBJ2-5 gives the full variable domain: SQTIHQWPATLVQPVGSPLSLECTVEGTSNPNLYWYRQAAGRGLQLLFYSVGIGQISSEVPQNLSASRPQDRQFILSSKKLLLSDSGFYLCAWSSDPSREVETQYFGPGTRLLVL.

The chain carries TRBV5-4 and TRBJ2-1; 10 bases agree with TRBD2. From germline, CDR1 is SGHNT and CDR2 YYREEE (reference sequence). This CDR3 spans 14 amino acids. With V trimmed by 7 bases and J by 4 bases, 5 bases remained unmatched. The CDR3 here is CASHQRGGYNEQFF. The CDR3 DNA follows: TGTGCCAGCCATCAGCGGGGGGGTTACAATGAGCAGTTCTTC.

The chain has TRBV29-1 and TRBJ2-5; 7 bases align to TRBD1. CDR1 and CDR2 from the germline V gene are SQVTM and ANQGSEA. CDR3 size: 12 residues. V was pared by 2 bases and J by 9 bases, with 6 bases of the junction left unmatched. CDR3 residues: CSVEQGRGPQYF. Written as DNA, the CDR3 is TGCAGCGTTGAACAGGGAAGGGGGCCCCAGTACTTC.

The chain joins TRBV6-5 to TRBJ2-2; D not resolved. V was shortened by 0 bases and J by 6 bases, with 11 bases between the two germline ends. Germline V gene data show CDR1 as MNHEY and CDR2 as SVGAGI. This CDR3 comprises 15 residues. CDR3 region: CASSYSNLAAGELFF. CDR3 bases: TGTGCCAGCAGTTACTCGAATCTCGCAGCCGGGGAGCTGTTTTTT.